This entry lists 5 T cell receptor beta chains sequenced from one sample in a study of T cell responses to AZD1222 COVID-19 vaccine. Assay: immunoSEQ multiplex PCR; the TCRdb copy retains only in-frame clones and omits some. The table lists around 110,000 clones, 92% of them singletons. The source material was peripheral blood, sampled 28 days after the second AZD1222 dose. The receptors were gathered from an adult who received the AZD1222 COVID-19 vaccine.

The chain is built from TRBV12-5 and TRBJ2-3; 16 bases agree with TRBD2. The V segment lost 4 bases and the J segment 4 bases; nucleotides outside the gene matches: 5. The CDR3 runs 17 residues. From germline, CDR1 is LGHNT and CDR2 FRNRAP. The CDR3 loop is CASGSGTSGGAPDTQYF. CDR3 nucleotide sequence: TGTGCTAGTGGTTCCGGGACTAGCGGGGGGGCCCCAGATACGCAGTATTTT.

The chain employs TRBV13 and TRBJ2-7; 12 nucleotides agree with TRBD1. V was clipped by 4 bases and J by 3 bases; unmatched bases: 7. The CDR3 covers 16 residues. The germline CDR1 and CDR2 sequences are PRHDT and FYEKMQ (reference sequence). The chain's CDR3 is CASSSIGTGGDYEQYF. DNA of the CDR3: TGTGCCAGCAGCTCAATCGGGACAGGGGGCGACTACGAGCAGTACTTC.

This clone appeared once. The chain has TRBV10-1 and TRBJ2-2; no clear D. V lost 2 bases and J 2 bases, leaving 6 bases between the germline ends. This CDR3 is 14 amino acids long. In germline, CDR1 is WNHNN, CDR2 SYGVQD (reference sequence). The CDR3 DNA is TGCGCCAGCAGTGAGGGCAGAAACACCGGGGAGCTGTTTTTT. Encoded protein: CASSEGRNTGELFF.

The chain employs TRBV13 and TRBJ1-6; unclear D gene. Trimming removed 3 bases at V and 9 bases at J, with 6 bases between. Germline CDR1 PRHDT, CDR2 FYEKMQ (reference sequence). CDR3 length: 12 residues. As DNA, the CDR3 is TGTGCCAGCAGCTTCGGAGGTTCACCCCTCCACTTT. Translation gives CASSFGGSPLHF.

V usage is TRBV28 and J usage is TRBJ1-2; 8 bases match TRBD1. This CDR3 has 14 amino acids. Germline V lookup: CDR1 MDHEN, CDR2 SYDVKM. J was trimmed by 6 bases and V by 6 bases; bases with no gene match: 9. CDR3 sequence reads: CASSSRTGFHGYTF. CDR3 DNA: TGTGCCAGCAGCTCACGGACAGGGTTCCATGGCTACACCTTC.